The clone carrying this TCR beta chain turned up a few times. The method was immunoSEQ multiplex PCR; TCRdb's version includes in-frame clones alone and lacks a portion of them. The sample comprises under 300,000 clones, 80% to 90% of which are singletons, and over 9% rests with the top ten. This entry belongs to a study of blood T cell repertoires in COVID-19. V shed 3 bases and J shed 2 bases, with 10 bases lying between them. CDR1 is LNHDA, CDR2 SQIVND, per germline (reference sequence). The CDR3 extends over 14 amino acids. The V and J genes are TRBV19 and TRBJ1-2, with D uncertain. This TCR was recovered from a woman aged 45-65 years who had recovered from COVID-19. The source material was peripheral blood. The CDR3 DNA follows: TGTGCCAGTAGTATTCTATGGGAGAACTATGGCTACACCTTC. It codes for CASSILWENYGYTF.